This T cell receptor beta chain was identified during a study of blood T cell repertoires in COVID-19. Study as a whole: The United States, Italy and Spain were the sources of the acute and convalescent COVID-19 samples. Sample material is recorded as cDNA or gDNA derived from T cells, B-cell-depleted T cells, or PBMCs.

Germline loops: CDR1 SGHDN, CDR2 FVKESK. The CDR3 runs 16 residues. Trimming removed 4 bases from V and 7 bases from J; junction bases left unmatched: 12. In the authors' workflow: It was from reference gene primer amplification that nucleated cell counts were estimated. Assay used: immunoSEQ multiplex PCR; TCRdb lists only in-frame clones, some missing. V, J and clone size are taken as reported in that table, and D and trimming were inferred from the DNA itself. The table records 250,000 or so clones, around four fifths of them present only once. The sequence came from a woman over 75 with acute or convalescent COVID-19. The chain has TRBV14 and TRBJ1-4; 7 bases line up with TRBD1. Sequences were obtained from peripheral blood. The CDR3 DNA is TGTGCCAGCAGCCTATTTCCGACAGGGATAGTTGAAAAACTGTTTTTT. Its translation: CASSLFPTGIVEKLFF.